Listed below are T cell receptor beta chains from one sample, sequenced in a study of Tregs in tolerant kidney transplant recipients. TCRdb's table, derived via immunoSEQ multiplex PCR, lists solely in-frame clones and lacks some. Of about 50,000 clones in the sample, around nine tenths are singletons; the top ten hold around 15%. This material consisted of CD8+ T cells from blood (PBMCs), taken 12 months after the transplant. Receptors originate from a human patient who received a combined kidney and bone marrow transplant. Some T cells may be the graft donor's. Both conserved end residues are part of each CDR3. D genes are given only for firm matches. Clone size is not always given. Where it is, it says once, few, many or a class for expanded clones.

V gene	J gene	D gene	clone size	CDR3 DNA	CDR3 protein
TRBV4-3	TRBJ2-3	TRBD2	few	TGCGCCAGCAGCCAAGGCCCTAGCGGGGGGGATACGCAGTATTTT	CASSQGPSGGDTQYF
TRBV4-1	TRBJ1-1	TRBD1	NA	TGCGCCAGCAGCCAAGAGGCTGACAGGGGGGACATGAACACTGAAGCTTTCTTT	CASSQEADRGDMNTEAFF
TRBV12-5	TRBJ2-7	TRBD2	NA	TGTGCTAGTGGTTTGGACGGGACTAGCGGTCCATTTACCTACGAGCAGTACTTC	CASGLDGTSGPFTYEQYF
TRBV7-9	TRBJ2-4	NA	NA	TGTGCCAGCAGCCCCCGAGGGAAACTAGCCAAAAACATTCAGTACTTC	CASSPRGKLAKNIQYF
TRBV7-9	TRBJ2-1	TRBD2	NA	TGTGCCAGCAGCTTAGCGGTGACTAGCGGTAACAATGAGCAGTTCTTC	CASSLAVTSGNNEQFF
TRBV6-4	TRBJ2-1	NA	NA	TGTGCCAGCAGTGATTCGAGGGGGCGGGGTGAGCAGTTCTTC	CASSDSRGRGEQFF
TRBV29-1	TRBJ2-1	NA	NA	TGCAGCGTTCCTGGGGGGAACTCCTACAATGAGCAGTTCTTC	CSVPGGNSYNEQFF
TRBV27	TRBJ2-3	TRBD2	NA	TGTGCCAGCAGTTTAGATGTGACTAGCGGGGGCACAGATACGCAGTATTTT	CASSLDVTSGGTDTQYF
TRBV5-1	TRBJ2-1	TRBD2	NA	TGCGCCAGCAGCTTGGCCGGGGGGTCCTCCTACAATGAGCAGTTCTTC	CASSLAGGSSYNEQFF
TRBV7-8	TRBJ2-7	NA	NA	TGTGCCAGCAGCTTAGGGTCGGCGGGGGCGTACATGCCCTACGAGCAGTACTTC	CASSLGSAGAYMPYEQYF
TRBV19	TRBJ1-1	NA	NA	TGTGCCAGTAGTCGGCAGGGGTATATGGACACTGAAGCTTTCTTT	CASSRQGYMDTEAFF
TRBV5-6	TRBJ2-7	TRBD2	once	TGTGCCAGCAGCTTGGGGAGTTGGGGGAGGGCCCCCGAGCAGTACTTC	CASSLGSWGRAPEQYF
TRBV19	TRBJ2-1	NA	NA	TGTGCCAGTAGTACGACTAGACTCGGGTACAATGAGCAGTTCTTC	CASSTTRLGYNEQFF
TRBV9	TRBJ2-7	NA	NA	TGTGCCAGCAGCGTAGGGCTAGCGACCTACGAGCAGTACTTC	CASSVGLATYEQYF
TRBV4-3	TRBJ2-2	TRBD2	few	TGCGCCAGCAGCCCTACGACGGGGGGCACCGGGGAGCTGTTTTTT	CASSPTTGGTGELFF
TRBV5-4	TRBJ2-1	NA	NA	TGTGCCAGCAGCTTAGGACTCACGAATGAGCAGTTCTTC	CASSLGLTNEQFF